Shown below are 12 T cell receptor beta chains from a single sample sequenced in a study of vaccination and CD4 T cells after COVID-19. Sample treatment: approximately 9-day PBMC culture with coronavirus spike peptide pools or control peptides (ViraFEST assay). With the Oncomine TCR Beta short-read assay, DNA from cultured CD4+ T cells was sequenced. TCRdb re-derived calls from the PCR reads in MiXCR, one entry per CDR3 protein. The sample contains several thousand distinct CDR3 sequences, over 20% of which appear only once. No antigens are known for them. The sequencing sample was made of CD4+ T cells from blood, cultured in vitro. Source of these receptors: a human donor who had recovered from COVID-19.

The sample holds a few counts of this clonotype. V gene TRBV10-3 combines with J gene TRBJ1-5; TRBD1 might be the D (6 bases). This CDR3 is 15 amino acids long. The germline V gene has CDR1 ENHRY and CDR2 SYGVKD. V was pared by 6 bases and J by 0 bases, with 12 bases between. This CDR3 reads CAISRDKYSNQPQHF. The CDR3, as DNA: TGTGCCATCAGCCGGGACAAGTATAGCAATCAGCCCCAGCATTTT.

Relative to its sample, this clonotype is medium-sized. V usage is TRBV12-3 or TRBV12-4 and J usage is TRBJ1-6; no definite D call. The germline V and J ends were trimmed by 3 bases and 5 bases, with 8 bases remaining between them. The CDR3 consists of 14 residues. The chain's CDR3 is CASSLTRDNSPLHF. For the CDR3, the DNA is TGTGCCAGCAGTTTGACGAGGGATAATTCACCCCTCCACTTT.

This clonotype counts as medium-sized (0.01 to 0.1%). The chain joins TRBV2 to TRBJ1-1, with a possible D match to TRBD1 (6 bases). This CDR3 has 12 residues. Trimming left V 9 bases short and J 1 base short, with 9 bases between. Germline V gene sequence: CDR1 SNHLY, CDR2 FYNNEI. CDR3 coding DNA: TGTGCCAGGGACAGATCGAACACTGAAGCTTTCTTT. Its protein is CARDRSNTEAFF.

This chain uses TRBV14 with TRBJ1-6; D ambiguous. The CDR3 spans 12 residues. The germline V gene has CDR1 SGHDN and CDR2 FVKESK. The V end was cut by 6 bases, the J end by 10 bases, with 10 bases between. CDR3 bases: TGTGCCAGCAGGGAGCTGGGCTCACCCCTCCACTTT. This gives the protein CASRELGSPLHF.

CDR3 protein: CASSWGGKQPQHF. In DNA form, the CDR3 reads TGTGCCAGCAGCTGGGGGGGAAAGCAGCCCCAGCATTTT. The gene calls are TRBV5-8 and TRBJ1-5, with a possible D match to TRBD1 (5 bases). The V end lost 3 bases, the J end lost 7 bases, and 11 bases lay between the germline ends. The CDR3 covers 13 residues. CDR1 SGHTS and CDR2 YDEGEE come from the germline V gene. The full variable domain, with the rest looked up from reference TRBV5-8 and TRBJ1-5, is EAGVTQSPTHLIKTRGQQATLRCSPISGHTSVYWYQQALGLGLQFLLWYDEGEERNRGNFPPRFSGRQFPNYSSELNVNALELEDSALYLCASSWGGKQPQHFGDGTRLSIL.

This rearrangement joins TRBV20-1 to TRBJ1-2, with D possibly being TRBD1 (6 bases). V was pared by 3 bases and J by 0 bases, with 8 bases between. The CDR3 contains 13 residues. Looked up from germline, CDR1 is DFQATT and CDR2 is SNEGSKA (reference sequence). The CDR3 DNA reads TGCAGTGCTAGGGGGGCGCCTAACTATGGCTACACCTTC. It specifies CSARGAPNYGYTF.

This clonotype was recorded a few times. The chain links TRBV6-5 to TRBJ1-1, with 9 bases fitting TRBD1. V was pared by 0 bases and J by 0 bases, with 2 bases of the junction left unmatched. Per germline, CDR1 MNHEY and CDR2 SVGAGI. CDR3 size: 16 residues. The CDR3 nucleotides are TGTGCCAGCAGTTACTCGACAGGGGGACTGAACACTGAAGCTTTCTTT. Translating it yields CASSYSTGGLNTEAFF.

By sample share, this clonotype is medium-sized. V usage is TRBV7-3 and J usage is TRBJ2-2, with D perhaps TRBD1 or TRBD2 (5 bases each). The germline V gene encodes CDR1 SGHTA and CDR2 FQGTGA. This CDR3 contains 16 residues. V was cut by 5 bases and J by 3 bases, with 16 bases left in between. For the CDR3, the DNA is TGTGCCAGCAGCCCCGACAGAGGGTTATACACCGGGGAGCTGTTTTTT. Encoded protein: CASSPDRGLYTGELFF.

This chain connects TRBV7-8 to TRBJ2-3, with 7 bases identical to TRBD1. The CDR3 has 16 amino acids. The V gene end was trimmed by 1 base and the J gene end by 2 bases; junction bases not matched to a gene: 6. Germline CDR1 is SGHVS and CDR2 is FQNEAQ. This chain's CDR3 is CASSLVWDSPTDTQYF. CDR3 nucleotides: TGTGCCAGCAGCTTAGTTTGGGACAGCCCCACAGATACGCAGTATTTT.

The rearrangement joins TRBV21-1 to TRBJ1-6. TRBV21-1 corresponds to a pseudogene. There are 20 residues in the CDR3. The DNA of the CDR3 is TGTGCCAGCAACAAAGGGGCCCCGGCGACTGAGGGCTCCTATAATTCACCCCTCCACTTT. Protein product: CASNKGAPATEGSYNSPLHF.

This clonotype occurred a few times. The chain carries TRBV2 and TRBJ2-7, with a possible D match to TRBD2 (7 bases). The V and J ends lost 6 bases and 7 bases respectively, with 16 bases between them. This CDR3 has 13 amino acids. CDR1 and CDR2 from the germline V gene are SNHLY and FYNNEI. The chain's CDR3 is CASSGLGGLEQYF. In nucleotides, the CDR3 is TGTGCCAGCAGCGGTCTCGGGGGGCTAGAGCAGTACTTC.

This clonotype has more than one count but fewer than ten. The chain has TRBV6-1 and TRBJ1-1; no clear D gene. Trimming removed 6 bases from V and 3 bases from J, with 14 bases in between. The CDR3 spans 14 residues. Per germline, CDR1 MNHNS and CDR2 SASEGT. The CDR3 sequence is CASRGARRDTEAFF. In nucleotides, the CDR3 is TGTGCCAGCAGGGGAGCCAGGCGGGACACTGAAGCTTTCTTT.